Sequencing of this T cell receptor beta chain was carried out in a study of blood T cell repertoires in COVID-19. Study-wide context: Collection of acute and convalescent COVID-19 samples took place in the United States, Italy and Spain. In each case, the material was cDNA or gDNA derived from T cells, B-cell-depleted T cells, or PBMCs.

How the authors handled the data: Researchers report that nucleated cell counts were estimated from reference gene primer amplification. Produced via immunoSEQ multiplex PCR; TCRdb's table is partial and in-frame only. The V and J calls and the clone size are those of that table, but D and trimming were determined from the DNA. The data show some 200,000 clones, approximately 84% seen once. Seattle's cohort entered during active infection and was followed longitudinally. Deletions cut 1 base from V and 2 bases from J, with 13 bases between. The CDR3 consists of 16 residues. The germline V gene has CDR1 SGHTA and CDR2 FQGNSA.

Sequencing used peripheral blood. The rearrangement links TRBV7-2 to TRBJ2-3; D unresolved. This sequence was found in a woman aged 80 or older with COVID-19, enrolled during active disease. Written as DNA, the CDR3 is TGTGCCAGCAGCTTAGGCTACCTGCTAATCACAGATACGCAGTATTTT. Translation: CASSLGYLLITDTQYF.